The subject of this entry is one T cell receptor (beta chain). Which antigen it targets is not known. There are no base qualities to consult, and no much larger clone falls within one base. This entry comes from a study of CD4+ T cells in melanoma (dated by TCRdb to 2021 to 2024). For the study in its entirety: The study investigated neoantigen-specific CD4+ T cells in human melanoma. Broad study findings and their caveats: Diverse differentiation states were reported to be shown by neoantigen-specific CD4+ T cells in melanoma. Neoantigen-specific CD4+ T cells were reported to be correlated with the function of CD8+ T cells, macrophages and B cells.

Reading the germline V gene gives CDR1 MNHEY and CDR2 SVGAGI. The V end gives up 6 bases and the J end 8 bases, leaving 11 bases in the junction not matched to a gene. Including the terminal cysteine and phenylalanine, the CDR3 comprises 14 residues. The retained sequence is limited to the CDR3, 42 bases, with the frame set at the first base. The library came from the immunoSEQ multiplex PCR assay. TCRdb re-hosts the immuneACCESS table, in-frame sequences only. Its copies lack some clones; in the studies checked, an unresolved V gene accounts for under half of them, and the cause for the rest is not known. Across this sample there are 20,000 to 25,000 clones, with around 80% seen only once. In total, the top ten clones hold about 3.6% of the sample. Patients with melanoma were used as donors.

This clonotype was sampled from a human donor with melanoma. The specimen was cells from a culture (not recorded whether cultured in vitro). This chain is built from TRBV6-5 and TRBJ1-2, with 8 bases aligning to TRBD1. This receptor carries the CDR3 CASRARQGLEGYTF. The nucleotide sequence reads TGTGCCAGCAGAGCCCGACAGGGGTTGGAAGGCTACACCTTC.